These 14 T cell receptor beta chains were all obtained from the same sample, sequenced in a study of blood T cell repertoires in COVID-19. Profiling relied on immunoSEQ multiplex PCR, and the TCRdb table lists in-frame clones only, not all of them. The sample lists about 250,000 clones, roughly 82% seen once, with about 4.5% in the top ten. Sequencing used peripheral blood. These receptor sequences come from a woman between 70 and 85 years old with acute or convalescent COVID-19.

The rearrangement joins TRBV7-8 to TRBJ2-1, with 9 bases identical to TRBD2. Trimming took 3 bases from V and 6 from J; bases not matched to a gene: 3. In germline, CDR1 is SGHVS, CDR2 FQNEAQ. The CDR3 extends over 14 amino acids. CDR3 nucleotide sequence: TGTGCCAGCAGCTTGAGGACTAGCGCCAATGAGCAGTTCTTC. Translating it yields CASSLRTSANEQFF.

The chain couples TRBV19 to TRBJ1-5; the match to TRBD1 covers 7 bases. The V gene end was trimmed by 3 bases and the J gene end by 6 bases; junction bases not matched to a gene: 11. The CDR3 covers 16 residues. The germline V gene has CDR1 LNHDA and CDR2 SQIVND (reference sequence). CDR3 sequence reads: CASSIFGTDLGQPQHF. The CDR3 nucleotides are TGTGCCAGTAGTATCTTCGGGACAGATTTGGGTCAGCCCCAGCATTTT.

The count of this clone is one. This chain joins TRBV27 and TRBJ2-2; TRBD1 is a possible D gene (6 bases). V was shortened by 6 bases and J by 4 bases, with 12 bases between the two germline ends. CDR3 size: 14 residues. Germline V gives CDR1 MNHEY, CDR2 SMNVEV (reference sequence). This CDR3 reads CASSQGFGTGELFF. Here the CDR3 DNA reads TGTGCCAGCAGCCAGGGGTTTGGCACCGGGGAGCTGTTTTTT.

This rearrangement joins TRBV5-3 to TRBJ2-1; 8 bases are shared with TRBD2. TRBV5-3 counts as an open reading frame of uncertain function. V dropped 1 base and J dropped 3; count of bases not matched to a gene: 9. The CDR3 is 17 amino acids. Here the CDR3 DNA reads TGTGCCAGAAGCTTGCCCGGGGCGGGGGGATTCTACAATGAGCAGTTCTTC. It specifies CARSLPGAGGFYNEQFF.

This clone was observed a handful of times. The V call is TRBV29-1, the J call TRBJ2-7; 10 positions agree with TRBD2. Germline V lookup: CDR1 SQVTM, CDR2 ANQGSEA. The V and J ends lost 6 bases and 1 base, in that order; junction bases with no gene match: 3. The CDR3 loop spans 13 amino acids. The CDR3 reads CSVSSGGSYEQYF. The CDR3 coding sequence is TGCAGCGTCTCTAGCGGGGGTTCCTACGAGCAGTACTTC.

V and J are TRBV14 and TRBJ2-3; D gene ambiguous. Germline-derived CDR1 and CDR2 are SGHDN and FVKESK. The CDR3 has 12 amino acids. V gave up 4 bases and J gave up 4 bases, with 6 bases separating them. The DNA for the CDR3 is TGTGCCAGCAGCCCGAGCCCAGATACGCAGTATTTT. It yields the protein CASSPSPDTQYF.

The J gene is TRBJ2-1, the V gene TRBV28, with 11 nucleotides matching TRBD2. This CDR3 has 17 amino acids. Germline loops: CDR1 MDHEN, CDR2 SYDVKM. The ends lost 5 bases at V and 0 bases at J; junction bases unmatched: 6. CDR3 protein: CASSRLAGTSSYNEQFF. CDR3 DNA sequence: TGTGCCAGCAGTAGACTAGCGGGGACGAGCTCCTACAATGAGCAGTTCTTC. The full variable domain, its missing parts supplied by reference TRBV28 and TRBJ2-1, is DVKVTQSSRYLVKRTGEKVFLECVQDMDHENMFWYRQDPGLGLRLIYFSYDVKMKEKGDIPEGYSVSREKKERFSLILESASTNQTSMYLCASSRLAGTSSYNEQFFGPGTRLTVL.

CDR3 bases: TGTGCCAGCAGTTTAGCCGGGTTTCGAAGCTCCTACGAGCAGTACTTC. Translating it yields CASSLAGFRSSYEQYF. This chain links TRBV28 with TRBJ2-7; D is unresolved. V was trimmed by 2 bases and J by 0 bases, leaving 14 bases between them. The CDR3 covers 16 residues. Germline V gene lookup returns CDR1 MDHEN and CDR2 SYDVKM. Full variable domain (rest looked up from reference TRBV28 and TRBJ2-7): DVKVTQSSRYLVKRTGEKVFLECVQDMDHENMFWYRQDPGLGLRLIYFSYDVKMKEKGDIPEGYSVSREKKERFSLILESASTNQTSMYLCASSLAGFRSSYEQYFGPGTRLTVT.

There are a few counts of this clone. Here the CDR3 reads CASSQGVRTGRNEQYF. In DNA form, the CDR3 reads TGTGCCAGCAGCCAAGGGGTAAGGACAGGGAGAAACGAGCAGTACTTC. The genes are TRBV3-1 (or the pseudogene TRBV3-2) and TRBJ2-7; 8 bases fit TRBD1. The germline V gene encodes CDR1 LGHDT and CDR2 YNNKEL (reference sequence). Trimming at V came to 1 base and at J to 5 bases, leaving 10 bases not matched to a gene. This CDR3 region has 16 residues.

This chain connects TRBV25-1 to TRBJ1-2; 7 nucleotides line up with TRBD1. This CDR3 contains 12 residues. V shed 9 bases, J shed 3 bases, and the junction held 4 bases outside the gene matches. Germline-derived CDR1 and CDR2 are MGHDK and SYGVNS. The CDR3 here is CASRQGDYGYTF. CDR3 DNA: TGTGCCAGTCGACAGGGCGACTATGGCTACACCTTC.

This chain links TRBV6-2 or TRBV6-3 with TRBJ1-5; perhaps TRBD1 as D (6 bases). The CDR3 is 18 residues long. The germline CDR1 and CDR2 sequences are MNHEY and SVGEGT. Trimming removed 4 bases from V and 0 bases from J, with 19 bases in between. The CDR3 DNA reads TGTGCCAGCAGTTCTCCCTTGAAACAGGGACGTAGCAATCAGCCCCAGCATTTT. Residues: CASSSPLKQGRSNQPQHF.

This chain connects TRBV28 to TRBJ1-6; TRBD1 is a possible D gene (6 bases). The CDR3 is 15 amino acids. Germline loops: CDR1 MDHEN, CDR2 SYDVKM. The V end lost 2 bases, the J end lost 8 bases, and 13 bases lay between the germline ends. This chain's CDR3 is CASSLGGRVDSPLHF. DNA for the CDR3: TGTGCCAGCAGTTTAGGGGGCAGGGTGGATTCACCCCTCCACTTT.

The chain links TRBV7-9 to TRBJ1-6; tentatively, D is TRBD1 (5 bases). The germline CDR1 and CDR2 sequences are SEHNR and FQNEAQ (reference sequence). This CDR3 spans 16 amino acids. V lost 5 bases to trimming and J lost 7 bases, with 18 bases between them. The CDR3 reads CASSPGVRAGNSPLHF. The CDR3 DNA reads TGTGCCAGCAGCCCGGGGGTTCGGGCGGGGAATTCACCCCTCCACTTT.

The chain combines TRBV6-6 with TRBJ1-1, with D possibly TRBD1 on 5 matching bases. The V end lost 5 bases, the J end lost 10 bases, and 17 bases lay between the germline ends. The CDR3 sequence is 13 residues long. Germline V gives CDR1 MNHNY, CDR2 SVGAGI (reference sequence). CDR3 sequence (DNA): TGTGCCAGCAGTCAGACAGACCCGGCGGCAGCTTTCTTT. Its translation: CASSQTDPAAAFF.